Listed here are 31 T cell receptor beta chains from one sample, sequenced in a study of OX40 agonist ivuxolimab in advanced cancers. TCRdb's table, derived via immunoSEQ multiplex PCR, lists solely in-frame clones and lacks some. The sample lists about 20,000 clones, around 77% occurring once. This sample comprised CD4+ or CD8+ T cells sorted from blood, obtained in a trial of the OX40 agonist ivuxolimab. The receptors here all came from an adult with an advanced solid tumor such as melanoma, head and neck, liver or kidney cancer.

The V and J genes are TRBV9 and TRBJ2-3, with 7 nucleotides matching TRBD2. The germline V gene has CDR1 SGDLS and CDR2 YYNGEE. The CDR3 covers 15 residues. Losses at the gene ends were 4 bases for V and 5 bases for J; bases not matched to a gene: 10. In DNA form, the CDR3 reads TGTGCCAGCAGCCAGGCACTAGCGTTGATAGATACGCAGTATTTT. Amino acids: CASSQALALIDTQYF.

The chain recombines TRBV6-5 with TRBJ2-7, with D perhaps TRBD1 or TRBD2 (5 bases each). The V end lost 10 bases, the J end lost 5 bases, and 18 bases lay between the germline ends. The CDR3 covers 13 residues. From germline, CDR1 is MNHEY and CDR2 SVGAGI. The CDR3 protein is CATHRSWDHEQYF. The CDR3 region has the DNA TGTGCCACCCACCGGTCCTGGGACCACGAGCAGTACTTC.

This clone was seen a few times. V usage is TRBV7-6 and J usage is TRBJ1-6, with D unresolved. Trimming left V 5 bases short and J 9 bases short, with 26 bases between. The CDR3 contains 18 residues. Per the germline V gene, CDR1 is SGHVS and CDR2 is FNYEAQ. CDR3 region: CASSLSDRAAPGGSPLHF. Here the CDR3 DNA reads TGTGCCAGCAGCCTATCCGACCGGGCGGCTCCCGGCGGTTCACCCCTCCACTTT.

This chain joins TRBV7-2 and TRBJ1-1; no clear D gene. The ends were cut back, 2 bases at V and 5 bases at J, with 15 bases in the middle. Germline V CDR1 and CDR2: SGHTA, FQGNSA. CDR3 length: 15 residues. The CDR3 nucleotides are TGTGCCAGCAGCTTATTCCTCGGGTCCATAACTGAAGCTTTCTTT. Its translation: CASSLFLGSITEAFF.

The J gene is TRBJ1-2, the V gene TRBV6-5, with D tentatively TRBD1 (5 bases). V lost 3 bases, J lost 4 bases, and 12 bases lay in between. The V gene's germline CDR1 is MNHEY and CDR2 SVGAGI. This CDR3 contains 14 residues. CDR3 bases: TGTGCCAGCAGTTATGGATCCAGGGCCTATGGCTACACCTTC. Translated: CASSYGSRAYGYTF.

On this clone: The junction departs from the called germline gene at one end, perhaps through a read error. This chain links TRBV6-5 with TRBJ2-2; D ambiguous. Per germline, CDR1 MNHEY and CDR2 SVGAGI. This CDR3 is 12 amino acids long. Here the CDR3 reads CASSSNTGELFF. The DNA for the CDR3 is TGTGCCAGTAGTTCGAACACCGGGGAGCTGTTTTTT.

The chain recombines TRBV4-3 with TRBJ2-1; TRBD1 might be the D (7 bases). Trimming left V 4 bases short and J 5 bases short, with 18 bases between. The germline gives CDR1 LGHNA, CDR2 YSLEER. The CDR3 runs 16 residues. CDR3 region: CASSPRWQGGHNEQFF. The CDR3 nucleotides are TGCGCCAGCAGCCCACGGTGGCAGGGGGGTCACAATGAGCAGTTCTTC.

The genes are TRBV11-1 and TRBJ1-5; D gene ambiguous. In germline, CDR1 is SGHAT, CDR2 FQDESV (reference sequence). This CDR3 is 13 amino acids long. V was trimmed by 1 base and J by 6 bases, leaving 7 bases between them. This chain's CDR3 is CASSLEVGQPQHF. The CDR3 region has the DNA TGTGCCAGCAGCTTAGAGGTGGGTCAGCCCCAGCATTTT.

V usage is TRBV2 and J usage is TRBJ2-7; 11 positions agree with TRBD1. The germline gives CDR1 SNHLY, CDR2 FYNNEI. Trimming removed 8 bases from V and 4 bases from J; junction bases left unmatched: 7. There are 14 residues in the CDR3. The CDR3 reads CASSGQGASYEQYF. Here the CDR3 DNA reads TGTGCCAGCTCCGGACAGGGGGCGAGTTACGAGCAGTACTTC.

The V and J genes are TRBV19 and TRBJ2-5, with TRBD2 identical over 13 bases. The CDR3 covers 16 residues. After removal of 3 bases from V and 1 base from J, the junction contained 2 bases not matched to a gene. Per germline, CDR1 LNHDA and CDR2 SQIVND (reference sequence). CDR3: CASSMTSGGSQETQYF. The CDR3, as DNA: TGTGCCAGTAGTATGACTAGCGGGGGGTCCCAAGAGACCCAGTACTTC.

The chain is built from TRBV4-1 and TRBJ2-3; D is ambiguous. From germline, CDR1 is MGHRA and CDR2 YSYEKL. Trimming stripped 0 bases from V and 2 bases from J, with 12 bases between. The CDR3 runs 16 residues. The CDR3 loop is CASSQDWVPHTDTQYF. The DNA of the CDR3 is TGCGCCAGCAGCCAAGATTGGGTCCCTCACACAGATACGCAGTATTTT.

This chain links TRBV5-4 with TRBJ1-2, with no clear D. The germline V and J ends were trimmed by 6 bases and 2 bases, with 17 bases remaining between them. CDR1 SGHNT and CDR2 YYREEE come from the germline V gene (reference sequence). The CDR3 extends over 15 amino acids. In nucleotides, the CDR3 is TGTGCCAGCAACGACATGGGCGGCCCAAACTATGGCTACACCTTC. Amino acid sequence: CASNDMGGPNYGYTF.

The chain has TRBV27 and TRBJ2-7, with D tentatively TRBD1 (5 bases). V was trimmed by 5 bases and J by 0 bases, leaving 20 bases between them. CDR1 and CDR2 (germline): MNHEY, SMNVEV (reference sequence). This CDR3 has 17 amino acids. The CDR3 nucleotides read TGTGCCAGCAGTCCAGGGTTTGCGGATTCCCTCTCCTACGAGCAGTACTTC. Protein: CASSPGFADSLSYEQYF.

This chain's CDR3 is CASSYSGTKETQYF. The CDR3 DNA reads as TGTGCCAGCAGTTACTCCGGGACTAAAGAGACCCAGTACTTC. The chain joins TRBV6-5 to TRBJ2-5; 7 bases line up with TRBD2. The CDR3 contains 14 residues. V was clipped by 0 bases and J by 3 bases; unmatched bases: 1. From germline, CDR1 is MNHEY and CDR2 SVGAGI.

The rearrangement joins TRBV4-3 to TRBJ1-1; D is unresolved. Between the trimmed V and J ends, which lost 0 bases and 1 base, there was a span of 9 bases. Germline loops: CDR1 LGHNA, CDR2 YSLEER. CDR3 size: 15 residues. The CDR3 region is CASSQDFPGNTEAFF. CDR3 nucleotide sequence: TGCGCCAGCAGCCAAGATTTCCCGGGGAACACTGAAGCTTTCTTT.

Concerning this clone itself: One junction end does not reproduce the germline sequence, and a read error may be involved. The same CDR3 arises from other DNA sequences in this sample as well. This sequence joins TRBV6-1 and TRBJ1-1, with D uncertain. Germline CDR1 MNHNS, CDR2 SASEGT. The CDR3 consists of 16 residues. The CDR3 DNA sequence: TGTGCCAGCAGTGACGAAGGGTGGGTTGGGAACACTGAGGCTTTCTTT. The encoded protein is CASSDEGWVGNTEAFF.

CDR3 in DNA: TGTGCCAGCAGCTTGACTGGGGGCTCCTACGAGCAGTACTTC. This codes for CASSLTGGSYEQYF. The chain carries TRBV7-9 and TRBJ2-7; D is perhaps TRBD1 or TRBD2 (5 bases each). Per the germline V gene, CDR1 is SEHNR and CDR2 is FQNEAQ (reference sequence). Between the trimmed V and J ends, which lost 3 bases and 0 bases, there was a span of 9 bases. The CDR3 consists of 14 residues.

By its share, this clone is medium-sized. The chain has TRBV27 and TRBJ1-6; 10 bases line up with TRBD1. CDR1 MNHEY and CDR2 SMNVEV come from the germline V gene (reference sequence). V trimming: 4 bases; J trimming: 2 bases; junction bases outside the gene matches: 5. The CDR3 is 17 residues long. CDR3 residues: CASSWETGGAYNSPLHF. The CDR3 region has the DNA TGTGCCAGCAGTTGGGAGACAGGGGGCGCCTATAATTCACCCCTCCACTTT.

The rearrangement links TRBV7-9 to TRBJ2-7, with D perhaps being TRBD1 or TRBD2 (5 bases each). The V end was cut by 3 bases, the J end by 4 bases, with 13 bases between. The CDR3 length is 14 residues. Germline lookup yields CDR1 SEHNR and CDR2 FQNEAQ (reference sequence). DNA for the CDR3: TGTGCCAGCAGCTTTGGGGGTTACGGGTACGAGCAGTACTTC. This codes for CASSFGGYGYEQYF.

In the case of this clone: Distinct nucleotide sequences in the sample also encode this CDR3. This chain connects TRBV9 to TRBJ1-2; D is undetermined. Germline loops: CDR1 SGDLS, CDR2 YYNGEE. Trimming stripped 3 bases from V and 5 bases from J, with 8 bases between. CDR3 size: 12 residues. CDR3 sequence (DNA): TGTGCCAGCAGCGAAGGCCCTTATGGCTACACCTTC. Translation gives CASSEGPYGYTF.

This chain links TRBV10-3 with TRBJ1-2; D call uncertain. V lost 8 bases to trimming and J lost 4 bases, with 14 bases between them. The CDR3 sequence is 13 residues long. Germline loops: CDR1 ENHRY, CDR2 SYGVKD. In DNA form, the CDR3 reads TGTGCCATCGGTAAGGGAACTGGCTATGGCTACACCTTC. Residues: CAIGKGTGYGYTF.

V gene TRBV6-5 combines with J gene TRBJ1-1; D is ambiguous. With 2 bases removed from V and 1 base from J, the gap between germline ends came to 5 bases. This CDR3 region has 13 residues. Germline CDR1 and CDR2: MNHEY and SVGAGI. The CDR3 loop is CASSYMENTEAFF. The CDR3, as DNA: TGTGCCAGCAGTTACATGGAGAACACTGAAGCTTTCTTT.

Notes on this clone: Germline and junction disagree at one end, which may indicate a read error. This chain uses TRBV15 with TRBJ2-1; 9 nucleotides align to TRBD1. CDR3 length: 12 amino acids. Germline values: CDR1 LNHNV, CDR2 YYDKDF (reference sequence). CDR3 sequence reads: CATSRDEGQGLF. The CDR3 DNA sequence: TGTGCCACCAGCAGAGATGAGGGACAGGGACTCTTC.

The chain recombines TRBV9 with TRBJ2-3; the D call may be TRBD1 or TRBD2 (6 bases each). V was cut by 4 bases and J by 0 bases, with 15 bases left in between. The CDR3 extends over 16 amino acids. Germline V gives CDR1 SGDLS, CDR2 YYNGEE. The CDR3 DNA is TGTGCCAGCAGCCTTCTGCGGGACACCAGCACAGATACGCAGTATTTT. Translation: CASSLLRDTSTDTQYF.

Within the sample, this clone is medium-sized (0.01 to 0.1%). The chain uses TRBV11-1 and TRBJ2-5; D might be TRBD1 (7 bases). V was pared by 8 bases and J by 5 bases, with 15 bases between. CDR1 and CDR2 from the germline V gene are SGHAT and FQDESV (reference sequence). This CDR3 has 13 amino acids. The CDR3 nucleotides read TGTGCCAGCCGACAGGGAGGATCGGAGACCCAGTACTTC. Its protein product is CASRQGGSETQYF.

V is TRBV6-5 and J is TRBJ2-1; 7 bases match TRBD2. The CDR3 is 15 amino acids. The V gene end was trimmed by 2 bases and the J gene end by 2 bases; junction bases not matched to a gene: 3. Germline V CDR1 and CDR2: MNHEY, SVGAGI. For the CDR3, the DNA is TGTGCCAGCAGTTACGGGGCGGGAGCCTACAATGAGCAGTTCTTC. This translates into CASSYGAGAYNEQFF.

The chain links TRBV5-6 to TRBJ1-5; possible D gene TRBD1, 5 bases. Trimming cost V 3 bases and J 0 bases, with 10 bases left between them. The CDR3 has 15 amino acids. In germline, CDR1 is SGHDT, CDR2 YYEEEE. The CDR3 nucleotides read TGTGCCAGCAGCTCAGGGTTCTATAGCAATCAGCCCCAGCATTTT. It encodes CASSSGFYSNQPQHF.

V is TRBV6-5 and J is TRBJ2-3; no definite D call. The ends were cut back, 9 bases at V and 5 bases at J, with 9 bases in the middle. CDR3 length: 11 residues. Germline CDR1 MNHEY, CDR2 SVGAGI. CDR3 in amino acids: CASTGGDTQYF. In DNA, the CDR3 is TGTGCCAGTACCGGTGGAGATACGCAGTATTTT.

The rearrangement links TRBV4-1 to TRBJ2-2; D not certain. Trimming took 0 bases from V and 1 from J, leaving 6 bases between them. CDR1 and CDR2 (germline): MGHRA, YSYEKL. This CDR3 is 15 amino acids long. DNA for the CDR3: TGCGCCAGCAGCCAAGATGAAGTGAACACCGGGGAGCTGTTTTTT. Encoded protein: CASSQDEVNTGELFF.

The rearrangement links TRBV25-1 to TRBJ1-1; a weak D match, TRBD1 (6 bases). Trimming cost V 6 bases and J 1 base, with 18 bases left between them. This CDR3 contains 16 residues. CDR1 MGHDK and CDR2 SYGVNS come from the germline V gene. CDR3 region: CASRPGAQVGNTEAFF. CDR3 nucleotide sequence: TGTGCCAGCAGGCCAGGGGCCCAGGTGGGGAACACTGAAGCTTTCTTT.

This clone has just a few counts. CDR3 sequence (DNA): TGTGCCAGCAGTGGAGTCTACGAGCAGTACTTC. Protein sequence: CASSGVYEQYF. The gene calls are TRBV7-9 and TRBJ2-7; D unresolved. The CDR3 extends over 11 amino acids. The ends were cut back, 6 bases at V and 3 bases at J, with 6 bases in the middle. Germline loops: CDR1 SEHNR, CDR2 FQNEAQ (reference sequence).